A single sample gave rise to the 21 T cell receptor beta chains below, sequenced in a study of OX40 agonist ivuxolimab in advanced cancers. Repertoires were generated with immunoSEQ multiplex PCR, while TCRdb's copy carries only in-frame clones and drops some. Of 20,000 to 30,000 clones in the sample, 88% are singletons; the top ten hold roughly 23%. Sequenced material: CD4+ or CD8+ T cells sorted from blood, taken in a trial of the OX40 agonist ivuxolimab. Every receptor here comes from an adult with an advanced solid tumor such as melanoma, head and neck, liver or kidney cancer.

This chain connects TRBV7-9 to TRBJ2-1; a weak D match, TRBD2 (5 bases). Trimming stripped 5 bases from V and 0 bases from J, with 11 bases between. The length of the CDR3 is 15 residues. Germline assignment: CDR1 SEHNR and CDR2 FQNEAQ (reference sequence). The CDR3: CASSPPGSSYNEQFF. The CDR3 nucleotides are TGTGCCAGCAGCCCCCCGGGGAGCTCCTACAATGAGCAGTTCTTC.

This rearrangement joins TRBV5-1 to TRBJ1-1; D is possibly TRBD1 (5 bases). Trimming left V 4 bases short and J 3 bases short, with 13 bases between. This CDR3 comprises 14 residues. Looked up from germline, CDR1 is SGHRS and CDR2 is YFSETQ. The CDR3 DNA reads as TGCGCCAGCAGCCAGGGAGGAGGGTACACTGAAGCTTTCTTT. It is translated as CASSQGGGYTEAFF.

CDR3 nucleotides: TGCAGCGCCCACTCTACCGCGGGGCGAAACGAGCAGTACTTC. Translating gives CSAHSTAGRNEQYF. The chain employs TRBV29-1 and TRBJ2-7; TRBD2 is a possible D gene (6 bases). Trimming shortened V by 7 bases and J by 5 bases, and 21 bases separated the two germline ends. CDR3 length equals 14 residues. Per germline, CDR1 SQVTM and CDR2 ANQGSEA.

V is TRBV6-1 and J is TRBJ2-7, with D perhaps assigned TRBD1 or TRBD2 (5 bases each). Germline V gene sequence: CDR1 MNHNS, CDR2 SASEGT. V was pared by 2 bases and J by 3 bases, with 23 bases between. This CDR3 is 18 amino acids long. The CDR3 loop is CASSELISTRDGHYEQYF. The CDR3 DNA reads as TGTGCCAGCAGTGAACTTATATCGACCCGGGACGGGCACTACGAGCAGTACTTC.

V gene TRBV10-3 combines with J gene TRBJ1-1, with a weak D call TRBD1 (5 bases). This CDR3 comprises 13 residues. Trimming removed 9 bases at V and 4 bases at J, with 15 bases between. CDR1 and CDR2 from the germline V gene are ENHRY and SYGVKD. The CDR3 here is CAIQLGGGTEAFF. The CDR3 nucleotides are TGTGCCATTCAACTTGGGGGTGGCACTGAAGCTTTCTTT.

This clone has just a few counts. Distinct nucleotide sequences in the sample also encode this CDR3. V gene TRBV7-6 combines with J gene TRBJ2-2; D is possibly TRBD2 (6 bases). The CDR3 covers 12 residues. The germline V gene has CDR1 SGHVS and CDR2 FNYEAQ. Trimming cost V 3 bases and J 7 bases, with 6 bases left between them. CDR3 sequence (DNA): TGTGCCAGCAGCTTCGGGGGCGGGGAGCTGTTTTTT. Protein product: CASSFGGGELFF.

This rearrangement joins TRBV5-6 to TRBJ2-7; D is ambiguous. Trimming cost V 3 bases and J 2 bases, with 15 bases left between them. The germline CDR1 and CDR2 sequences are SGHDT and YYEEEE. The CDR3 length is 15 residues. The CDR3 region has the DNA TGTGCCAGCAGCTCCACCCGGACCGACCCCTACGAGCAGTACTTC. This gives the protein CASSSTRTDPYEQYF.

The gene calls are TRBV6-5 and TRBJ2-7, with unresolved D. From germline, CDR1 is MNHEY and CDR2 SVGAGI. The V and J ends lost 3 bases and 6 bases respectively, with 12 bases between them. The CDR3 is made up of 13 amino acids. The CDR3 here is CASSYYSLSEQYF. CDR3 nucleotides: TGTGCCAGCAGTTATTACAGCCTTAGCGAGCAGTACTTC.

V is TRBV27 and J is TRBJ2-7, with TRBD1 matching over 7 bases. Germline V gene lookup returns CDR1 MNHEY and CDR2 SMNVEV (reference sequence). The V gene end was trimmed by 2 bases and the J gene end by 7 bases; junction bases not matched to a gene: 5. The CDR3 loop spans 13 amino acids. CDR3 nucleotides: TGTGCCAGCAGTTTAACAGGGGCCGTTGAGCAGTACTTC. Its translation is CASSLTGAVEQYF.

The chain links TRBV27 to TRBJ1-5; D gene uncertain. There are 12 residues in the CDR3. Germline CDR1 and CDR2: MNHEY and SMNVEV (reference sequence). The V gene lost 5 bases and the J gene lost 5 bases, with 7 bases spanning the gap. DNA of the CDR3: TGTGCCAGCAGTCCGACGTATCAGCCCCAGCATTTT. Translation gives CASSPTYQPQHF.

By sample fraction, this clone is large. The V call is TRBV19, the J call TRBJ1-5, with TRBD1 as a possible D gene (5 bases). Trimming shortened V by 8 bases and J by 0 bases, and 14 bases separated the two germline ends. In germline, CDR1 is LNHDA, CDR2 SQIVND (reference sequence). CDR3 length: 15 amino acids. The CDR3 reads CASQTGGASNQPQHF. The CDR3 DNA sequence: TGTGCCAGTCAAACGGGCGGGGCTAGCAATCAGCCCCAGCATTTT.

There are a few counts of this clone. The genes are TRBV7-9 and TRBJ2-7; D not certain. V gave up 1 base and J gave up 0 bases, with 10 bases separating them. The CDR3 sequence is 15 residues long. CDR1 is SEHNR and CDR2 is FQNEAQ in the germline V gene (reference sequence). The CDR3 here is CASSLVRAGSYEQYF. The CDR3 coding sequence is TGTGCCAGCAGCTTAGTTAGGGCCGGCTCCTACGAGCAGTACTTC.

On this clone itself: At the DNA level, this CDR3 is encoded by other sequences in the same sample as well. The chain joins TRBV5-1 to TRBJ2-1; 10 bases are shared with TRBD2. Unmatched junction bases numbered 3, after V lost 5 bases and J lost 4 bases. This CDR3 spans 14 amino acids. CDR1 is SGHRS, CDR2 YFSETQ, per germline. The CDR3 here is CASSSAGGYNEQFF. CDR3 DNA: TGCGCCAGCAGTTCAGCGGGAGGGTACAATGAGCAGTTCTTC.

The chain employs TRBV6-5 and TRBJ1-4, with 9 bases identical to TRBD1. CDR3 length: 16 residues. CDR1 is MNHEY, CDR2 SVGAGI, per germline. V shed 3 bases and J 5 bases; nucleotides not matched to a gene: 7. CDR3 sequence reads: CASSYSPGTGNEKLFF. The CDR3 nucleotides are TGTGCCAGCAGTTATTCCCCAGGGACAGGGAATGAAAAACTGTTTTTT.

This chain joins TRBV28 and TRBJ1-6, with 7 positions matching TRBD1. With V trimmed by 6 bases and J by 8 bases, 10 bases remained unmatched. The CDR3 consists of 15 residues. CDR1 MDHEN and CDR2 SYDVKM come from the germline V gene. The CDR3 DNA reads as TGTGCCAGCAGACCCCGGACAGGCAAAGATTCACCCCTCCACTTT. Encoded protein: CASRPRTGKDSPLHF.

This chain links TRBV4-1 with TRBJ2-2, with 10 nucleotides matching TRBD2. V was clipped by 4 bases and J by 0 bases; unmatched bases: 11. Germline V gene data show CDR1 as MGHRA and CDR2 as YSYEKL. The CDR3 has 19 amino acids. CDR3 loop: CASSPRELAGVSNTGELFF. CDR3 DNA sequence: TGCGCCAGCAGCCCGCGAGAGCTAGCGGGGGTCTCGAACACCGGGGAGCTGTTTTTT.

This sequence joins TRBV6-6 and TRBJ2-7; D call uncertain. The CDR3 runs to 13 residues. Germline values: CDR1 MNHNY, CDR2 SVGAGI (reference sequence). Deletions cut 8 bases from V and 5 bases from J, with 16 bases between. DNA for the CDR3: TGTGCCAGCGGTACGGGTGTTTTCGACGAGCAGTACTTC. Translation gives CASGTGVFDEQYF.

The chain uses TRBV7-6 and TRBJ2-7; the D call may be TRBD1 or TRBD2 (5 bases each). V was clipped by 4 bases and J by 1 base, with 8 bases between them. Germline V gene sequence: CDR1 SGHVS, CDR2 FNYEAQ. The CDR3 runs to 13 residues. In DNA form, the CDR3 reads TGTGCCAGCAGCTGGGACGGGTCCTACGAGCAGTACTTC. Translation gives CASSWDGSYEQYF.

This clone appeared once. The chain combines TRBV6-5 with TRBJ1-1; D is undetermined. Trimming shortened V by 5 bases and J by 2 bases, and 15 bases separated the two germline ends. CDR3 length: 15 residues. From germline, CDR1 is MNHEY and CDR2 SVGAGI. The CDR3 reads CASSVGTATNTEAFF. The CDR3 DNA sequence: TGTGCCAGCAGTGTAGGTACGGCTACTAACACTGAAGCTTTCTTT.

This chain joins TRBV7-6 and TRBJ2-2; 9 nucleotides agree with TRBD2. The CDR3 loop spans 16 amino acids. In germline, CDR1 is SGHVS, CDR2 FNYEAQ. V trimming: 4 bases; J trimming: 4 bases; junction bases outside the gene matches: 7. The CDR3 region has the DNA TGTGCCAGCAGCTCTGCGACTAGCGGATTCACCGGGGAGCTGTTTTTT. It specifies CASSSATSGFTGELFF.

This clone has just one count. The chain carries TRBV7-4 and TRBJ1-1; D gene uncertain. CDR3 size: 15 residues. The V end was cut by 0 bases, the J end by 1 base, with 9 bases between. The germline gives CDR1 SGHVT, CDR2 SQSDAQ. The chain's CDR3 is CASSLAVLRNTEAFF. The DNA of the CDR3 is TGTGCCAGCAGCTTAGCCGTACTCAGGAACACTGAAGCTTTCTTT.